This TCR beta chain is from a study of CD8+CD57+ T cells in acquired aplastic anemia. On the study more broadly: Healthy-donor CD4+ cells averaged about 9.8 million reads.

Genomic DNA, the template, was used for profiling of the TCR beta VDJ and CDR3. TCRdb analysed the reads with MiXCR anew, one entry per CDR3 protein. The top ten clones hold around a quarter of a sample with over 35,000 distinct CDR3 sequences, 68% of them seen once. CDR3 length equals 15 residues. After removal of 5 bases from V and 3 bases from J, the junction contained 9 bases not matched to a gene. Germline-derived CDR1 and CDR2 are SGHTA and FQGNSA. The study's findings and limits: Patients and controls shared over 25 CD8+ CDR3 sequences, highly expressed in patients. The study found no significant CD8+ Simpson's diversity difference between patients and controls.

Comments on this clonotype: Its target is unknown.

Sequencing was carried out using sorted CD4+, CD8+, or CD8+CD57+ T cells (not recorded which) from PBMCs. This sequence was found in a human donor in good health, serving as a control. This chain connects TRBV7-2 to TRBJ2-7; TRBD2 agrees at 8 bases. The CDR3 here is CASSPSGGTHYEQYF. The CDR3 region has the DNA TGTGCCAGCAGCCCGTCGGGGGGGACGCACTACGAGCAGTACTTC. Full variable domain (rest looked up from reference TRBV7-2 and TRBJ2-7): GAGVSQSPSNKVTEKGKDVELRCDPISGHTALYWYRQSLGQGLEFLIYFQGNSAPDKSGLPSDRFSAERTGGSVSTLTIQRTQQEDSAVYLCASSPSGGTHYEQYFGPGTRLTVT.